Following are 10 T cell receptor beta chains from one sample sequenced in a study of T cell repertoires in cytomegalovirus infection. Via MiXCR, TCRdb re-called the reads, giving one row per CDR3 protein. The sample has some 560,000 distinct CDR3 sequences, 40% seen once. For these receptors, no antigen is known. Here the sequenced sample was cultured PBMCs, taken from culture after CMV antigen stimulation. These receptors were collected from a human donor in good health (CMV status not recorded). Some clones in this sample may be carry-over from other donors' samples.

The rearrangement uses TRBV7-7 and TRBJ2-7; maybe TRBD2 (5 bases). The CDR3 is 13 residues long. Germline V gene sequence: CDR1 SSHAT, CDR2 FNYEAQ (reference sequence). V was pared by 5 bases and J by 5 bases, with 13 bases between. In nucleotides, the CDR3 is TGTGCCAGCAGCCGGGCCACGAGGGACGAGCAGTACTTC. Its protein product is CASSRATRDEQYF.

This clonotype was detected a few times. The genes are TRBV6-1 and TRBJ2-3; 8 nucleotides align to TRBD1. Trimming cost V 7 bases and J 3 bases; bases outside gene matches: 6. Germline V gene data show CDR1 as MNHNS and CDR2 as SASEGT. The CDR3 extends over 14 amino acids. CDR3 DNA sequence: TGTGCCAGCAAGCCGGACAGGGCGACAGATACGCAGTATTTT. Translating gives CASKPDRATDTQYF.

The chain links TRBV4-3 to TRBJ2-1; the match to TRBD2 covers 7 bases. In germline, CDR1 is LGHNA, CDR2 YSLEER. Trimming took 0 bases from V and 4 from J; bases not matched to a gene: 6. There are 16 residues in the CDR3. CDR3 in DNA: TGCGCCAGCAGCCAAGAGGGAGGACTAGGGTACAATGAGCAGTTCTTC. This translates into CASSQEGGLGYNEQFF.

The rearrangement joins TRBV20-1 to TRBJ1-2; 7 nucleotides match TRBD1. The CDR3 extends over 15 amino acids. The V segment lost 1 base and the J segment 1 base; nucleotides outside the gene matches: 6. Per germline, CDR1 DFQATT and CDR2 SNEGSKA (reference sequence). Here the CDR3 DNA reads TGCAGTGCTAGAGGATCCGGGACAGTTAACTATGGCTACACCTTC. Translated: CSARGSGTVNYGYTF.

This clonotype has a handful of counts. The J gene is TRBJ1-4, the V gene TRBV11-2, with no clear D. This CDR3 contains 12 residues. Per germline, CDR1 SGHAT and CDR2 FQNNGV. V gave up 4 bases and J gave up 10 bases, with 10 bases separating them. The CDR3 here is CASSYNRGKLFF. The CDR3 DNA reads TGTGCCAGCAGCTACAATCGAGGAAAACTGTTTTTT.

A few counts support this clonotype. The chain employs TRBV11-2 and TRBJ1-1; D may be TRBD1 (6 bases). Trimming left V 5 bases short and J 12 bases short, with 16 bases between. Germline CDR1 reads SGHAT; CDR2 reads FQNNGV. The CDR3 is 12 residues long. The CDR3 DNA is TGTGCCAGCAGCCCGGGGGGGACATTAACTTTCTTT. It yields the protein CASSPGGTLTFF.

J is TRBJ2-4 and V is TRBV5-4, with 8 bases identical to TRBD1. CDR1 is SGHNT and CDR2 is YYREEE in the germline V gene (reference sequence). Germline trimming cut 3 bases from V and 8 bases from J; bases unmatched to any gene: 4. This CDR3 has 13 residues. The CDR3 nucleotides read TGTGCCAGCAGCTCCGGGACAGGCGACATTCAGTACTTC. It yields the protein CASSSGTGDIQYF. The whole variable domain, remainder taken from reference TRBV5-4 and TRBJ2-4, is ETGVTQSPTHLIKTRGQQVTLRCSSQSGHNTVSWYQQALGQGPQFIFQYYREEENGRGNFPPRFSGLQFPNYSSELNVNALELDDSALYLCASSSGTGDIQYFGAGTRLSVL.

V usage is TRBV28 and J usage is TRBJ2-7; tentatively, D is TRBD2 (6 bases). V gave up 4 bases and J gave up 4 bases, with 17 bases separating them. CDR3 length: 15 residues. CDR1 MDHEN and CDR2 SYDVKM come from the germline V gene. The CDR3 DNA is TGTGCCAGCAGTTCGCACGGACTATACGCTTACGAGCAGTACTTC. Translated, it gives CASSSHGLYAYEQYF.

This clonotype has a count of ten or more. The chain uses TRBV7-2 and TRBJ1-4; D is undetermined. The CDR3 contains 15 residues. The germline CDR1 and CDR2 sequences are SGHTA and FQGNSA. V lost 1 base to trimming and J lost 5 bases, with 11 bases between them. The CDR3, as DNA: TGTGCCAGCAGCTTAGTGCCTAGGGAAAATGAAAAACTGTTTTTT. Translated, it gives CASSLVPRENEKLFF.

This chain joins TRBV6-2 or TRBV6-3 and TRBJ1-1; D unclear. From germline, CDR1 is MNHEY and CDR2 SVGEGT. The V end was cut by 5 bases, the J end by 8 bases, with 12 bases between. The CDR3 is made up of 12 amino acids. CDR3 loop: CASSRRSREAFF. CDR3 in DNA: TGTGCCAGCAGTCGTCGGAGTAGAGAAGCTTTCTTT.